Listed below are T cell receptor beta chains from one sample, sequenced in a study of blood T cell repertoires in COVID-19. Generated by immunoSEQ multiplex PCR, the TCRdb table keeps only in-frame clones and is missing some. Of some 120,000 clones in the sample, approximately 81% were seen once. The sequencing input was peripheral blood. The receptors shown here come from a man aged 80 or over with COVID-19, enrolled during active disease. The CDR3 runs from the conserved cysteine through the conserved F or W. Each record gives: J gene, clone size, V gene, D gene, CDR3 protein, CDR3 DNA. D genes are given only for firm matches. A clone size is listed for some rows: how often the clone was seen (once, few, many), or a class if it is expanded.

>TRBJ2-3|-|TRBV14|TRBD2
CASSQGTSGSTDTQYF
TGTGCCAGCAGCCAAGGGACTAGCGGGAGCACAGATACGCAGTATTTT
>TRBJ2-7|-|TRBV5-1|-
CASSSRDGLKGYEQYF
TGCGCCAGCAGCTCGCGGGATGGGCTTAAGGGGTACGAGCAGTACTTC
>TRBJ2-2|-|TRBV27|-
CASTPSGRFTGELFF
TGTGCCAGCACCCCCTCGGGTCGGTTCACCGGGGAGCTGTTTTTT
>TRBJ1-6|-|TRBV2|-
CASRAGEGYNSPLHF
TGTGCCAGCAGAGCAGGGGAGGGCTATAATTCACCCCTCCACTTT
>TRBJ2-5|-|TRBV6-4|TRBD1
CASSDRDRETQYF
TGTGCCAGCAGTGACCGGGACAGGGAGACCCAGTACTTC
>TRBJ1-2|-|TRBV19|-
CASSLSGGDYGYTF
TGTGCCAGCAGCCTTAGCGGGGGCGATTATGGCTACACCTTC
>TRBJ2-3|-|TRBV28|TRBD2
CASRRPSGGGVVDTQYF
TGTGCCAGCAGGCGGCCTAGCGGAGGTGGGGTTGTAGATACGCAGTATTTT
>TRBJ2-7|-|TRBV5-6|TRBD2
CASSFSGSKFYEQYF
TGTGCCAGCAGCTTTAGCGGGAGTAAGTTCTACGAGCAGTACTTC
>TRBJ1-1|-|TRBV3-1/TRBV3-2|-
CASASAGSQEAFF
TGTGCCAGCGCCTCGGCCGGTAGCCAAGAAGCTTTCTTT
>TRBJ2-7|-|TRBV2|TRBD2
CASSRAGRRNEQYF
TGTGCCAGCAGTAGAGCGGGGCGGCGGAACGAGCAGTACTTC
>TRBJ2-1|once|TRBV5-1|-
CASSFDGAEQFF
TGCGCCAGCAGCTTTGACGGAGCTGAGCAGTTCTTC